This T cell receptor beta chain was sequenced during a study of blood T cells in healthy people across ages. As for the study in general: Template switching caught about one barcoded beta molecule for each two T cells.

It was with a sample-barcoded 5' primer and a J-beta primer mix that a second PCR of about 7 to 12 cycles was run. Via MiXCR, TCRdb re-called the 5' RACE reads, giving one row per CDR3 protein. The sample records fewer than 750,000 distinct CDR3 sequences, around half being singletons. The CDR3 extends over 15 amino acids. Looked up from germline, CDR1 is SGHRS and CDR2 is YFSETQ. With V trimmed by 0 bases and J by 6 bases, 5 bases remained unmatched. Sequencing used blood. The rearrangement links TRBV5-1 to TRBJ2-2, with 7 bases lining up with TRBD1. The sequence derives from an older man in good health. This chain's CDR3 is CASSLGRQGAGELFF. The CDR3, as DNA: TGCGCCAGCAGCTTGGGAAGACAGGGCGCCGGGGAGCTGTTTTTT.